The TCR beta chain under discussion was sequenced for a study of neurological immune-mediated disorders (dated by TCRdb to the late 2010s). Some background on the complete study: The study compared peripheral blood TCR-beta repertoires of HTLV-I-associated myelopathy (HAM/TSP) patients, multiple sclerosis patients and healthy controls using UMI-based sequencing. The roughly 110 TCR-beta libraries included longitudinal samples, technical triplicates and paired sorted CD4+ and CD8+ T-cell subsets alongside PBMC samples. The cohort comprised about 70 subjects: approximately 15 HAM/TSP patients, some 34 multiple sclerosis patients and some 20 healthy controls. Summary of the overall study and its limitations: Across subjects, expanded clones never shared an identical CDR3 amino acid sequence, which suggests that the TCR-beta repertoires in every group were private. The highest TCR clonal expansion was observed in HAM/TSP patients, whereas the lowest was observed in MS patients, even when compared with healthy controls.

cDNA was synthesized by template-switch 5'RACE using a primer with a 10-nucleotide random unique molecular identifier that tagged each TCR transcript. Each sequencing run produced over 160 million TCR-beta sequences covering 15-18 subjects. Total RNA was extracted with the RNeasy kit. Using the KAPA Real-time Library Amplification kit, TCR-beta VDJ regions were amplified with primers for the TCR constant region and the 5'RACE anchor. A first PCR added sample indexes and Illumina adaptors, and a second PCR then raised library yield. The roughly 650 bp TCR product was size-selected on a 2% E-gel SizeSelection system after Ampure bead purification. Library quality was checked on a Bioanalyzer, concentration was measured with Qubit, and libraries were quantified with the Kapa Library Quantification kit before pooling. Paired-end 2 x 150 bp sequencing of the libraries was performed on an Illumina HiSeq 2500. To increase sequence diversity, roughly 24-32% phiX was spiked into each library pool. The original methods were these. Quality-filtered reads were processed with the UMI-based MiGEC pipeline, which removed over 75% of raw TCR sequences during error correction. IMGT germline references were used for aligning VDJ genes, and each clonotype was defined as a unique CDR3 amino acid sequence together with its V-J genes. VDJtools evaluated clonal expansion, Shannon diversity and CDR3 relatedness (CalcPairwiseDistances, ClusterSamples); CLCbio workbench built phylogenetic trees. Using coefficient-of-variation modelling across technical triplicates, the study counted a clone as expanded if it had at least 8 unique UMIs. In-frame beta chains were kept once TCRdb had trimmed the public reads at Q25 with fastp and called clones with MiXCR. When rows share a CDR3 protein, they turn into one entry using the most common DNA and genes. Here the V and J calls rest on TCRdb's processing, not on the authors' analysis. For this sample there are about 18,000 distinct CDR3 sequences; approximately 12% appear just once. Around 28% of the sample is taken by the ten largest.

The healthy controls were volunteers from blood banks in Maryland, USA. For the sorted-subset TCR libraries, the starting material was around 1 million sorted CD4+ or CD8+ T cells. Peripheral blood underwent Ficoll-Hypaque density gradient centrifugation to isolate PBMCs, which were then cryopreserved in liquid nitrogen. Paired sorted CD4+ and CD8+ subsets came from healthy controls, HAM/TSP patients and MS patients. Points on this clonotype: Its antigen is not yet known. No per-base quality is available; no much larger clone lies one base away.

Its CDR3 holds 15 amino acids, cysteine through phenylalanine. Just CDR3 DNA is preserved here, 45 bases in frame from base 1. The V and J ends are trimmed by 4 bases and 3 bases, leaving 11 bases between them. The germline V gene gives CDR1 as SGHRS and CDR2 as YFSETQ. This chain joins TRBV5-1 to TRBJ2-6; the D region possibly corresponds to TRBD1 (6 bases align). The sequenced sample consisted of CD8+ T cells from blood. The sequence was obtained from a woman aged 45-60 years in good health. The CDR3: CASSRSGVGANVLTF. The bases read TGCGCCAGCAGCAGATCAGGGGTTGGGGCCAACGTCCTGACTTTC.